This passage covers 20 T cell receptor beta chains from one sample sequenced in a study of cytomegalovirus exposure and HLA in healthy donors. It was with 60 Vbeta and 13 Jbeta primers that the PCR ran. Assay: immunoSEQ multiplex PCR; the TCRdb copy retains only in-frame clones and omits some. Among around 49,000 clones listed, about 78% were seen once. Sequences were obtained from PBMCs. The source is a man aged 30 to 45 in good health and CMV-seropositive.

The chain has TRBV28 and TRBJ2-1; no clear D. The CDR3 extends over 13 amino acids. Germline CDR1 is MDHEN and CDR2 is SYDVKM. Trimming cost V 5 bases and J 9 bases, with 14 bases left between them. The CDR3 sequence: CASSLDSYSEQFF. The CDR3 bases are TGTGCCAGCAGTCTAGATAGCTACTCTGAGCAGTTCTTC.

The chain couples TRBV9 to TRBJ2-6, with a tentative D call TRBD2 (5 bases). There are 18 residues in the CDR3. The germline V and J ends were trimmed by 0 bases and 0 bases, with 13 bases remaining between them. Germline V gene lookup returns CDR1 SGDLS and CDR2 YYNGEE. CDR3 in amino acids: CASSVVRDFGSGANVLTF. CDR3 nucleotides: TGTGCCAGCAGCGTAGTTCGGGATTTCGGCTCTGGGGCCAACGTCCTGACTTTC.

This chain joins TRBV5-6 and TRBJ1-2, with D hard to call. Germline V lookup: CDR1 SGHDT, CDR2 YYEEEE. The CDR3 runs to 15 residues. V was clipped by 3 bases and J by 5 bases, with 17 bases between them. CDR3 sequence: CASSSGPGWGYGYTF. The CDR3 nucleotides read TGTGCCAGCAGCTCCGGTCCGGGGTGGGGATATGGCTACACCTTC.

The chain links TRBV19 to TRBJ1-2; a weak D match, TRBD1 (5 bases). CDR1 is LNHDA and CDR2 is SQIVND in the germline V gene (reference sequence). V gave up 4 bases and J gave up 3 bases, with 12 bases separating them. The CDR3 has 14 residues. The CDR3, as DNA: TGTGCCAGTAGTAATCCGGGGGTCTACTATGGCTACACCTTC. It encodes CASSNPGVYYGYTF.

The CDR3 DNA reads TGTGCCAGCATAGAAAGGCCAGGCTACACTGAAGCTTTCTTT. It yields the protein CASIERPGYTEAFF. The chain links TRBV27 to TRBJ1-1; D unclear. V was cut by 7 bases and J by 3 bases, with 15 bases left in between. The CDR3 contains 14 residues. Germline V CDR1 and CDR2: MNHEY, SMNVEV (reference sequence).

The chain has TRBV27 and TRBJ2-5; TRBD1 agrees at 7 bases. The CDR3 sequence is 14 residues long. The germline gives CDR1 MNHEY, CDR2 SMNVEV (reference sequence). J was trimmed by 3 bases and V by 2 bases; bases with no gene match: 3. CDR3 DNA: TGTGCCAGCAGTTTACTACAGGGGAAAGAGACCCAGTACTTC. Protein sequence: CASSLLQGKETQYF.

The chain carries TRBV28 and TRBJ1-5; a possible D gene is TRBD1 (5 bases). Trimming cost V 3 bases and J 0 bases, with 9 bases left between them. The germline gives CDR1 MDHEN, CDR2 SYDVKM. The CDR3 sequence is 15 residues long. The CDR3 DNA follows: TGTGCCAGCAGTTTCGGAGGGGATAGCAATCAGCCCCAGCATTTT. Translation: CASSFGGDSNQPQHF.

This clone was picked up one time. The V gene is TRBV5-1, the J gene TRBJ1-5, with 10 nucleotides matching TRBD1. CDR3 length: 15 residues. The ends lost 4 bases at V and 1 base at J; junction bases unmatched: 2. Germline V lookup: CDR1 SGHRS, CDR2 YFSETQ. The CDR3 sequence: CASSMGQGSNQPQHF. Written as DNA, the CDR3 is TGCGCCAGCAGCATGGGACAGGGGAGCAATCAGCCCCAGCATTTT.

DNA of the CDR3: TGTGCCAGCAGCCAAGATGCCAGCGGGGGCTACGAGCAGTACTTC. It is translated as CASSQDASGGYEQYF. The chain uses TRBV14 and TRBJ2-5; 8 bases fit TRBD2. The DNA end favors TRBJ2-7, so the J call may be wrong. The CDR3 runs 15 residues. Germline V lookup: CDR1 SGHDN, CDR2 FVKESK.

V and J are TRBV6-4 and TRBJ2-3; 7 nucleotides agree with TRBD1. V shed 4 bases, J shed 1 base, and the junction held 5 bases outside the gene matches. Germline assignment: CDR1 MRHNA and CDR2 SNTAGT. The CDR3 sequence is 15 residues long. The CDR3: CASSVTTGGTDTQYF. For the CDR3, the DNA is TGTGCCAGCAGTGTAACCACAGGGGGCACAGATACGCAGTATTTT.

This chain links TRBV28 with TRBJ2-7; 11 positions agree with TRBD1. CDR1 and CDR2 from the germline V gene are MDHEN and SYDVKM. With 7 bases clipped from V and 6 bases from J, the junction kept 5 bases outside the gene matches. This CDR3 region has 13 residues. The CDR3 DNA reads as TGTGCCAGCAAAGGACAGGGGGCCAGCGAGCAGTACTTC. Translation gives CASKGQGASEQYF.

V is TRBV5-4 and J is TRBJ1-6, with TRBD1 identical over 9 bases. The CDR3 runs to 16 residues. CDR1 and CDR2 from the germline V gene are SGHNT and YYREEE (reference sequence). V lost 1 base and J lost 14; bases outside the gene matches: 13. CDR3 sequence (DNA): TGTGCCAGCAGCTTGAACAGGGGGCTGGAAGTGAAGACCCTCCACTTT. Its protein is CASSLNRGLEVKTLHF.

The gene calls are TRBV9 and TRBJ2-4; maybe TRBD2 (6 bases). There are 17 residues in the CDR3. With 0 bases removed from V and 2 bases from J, the gap between germline ends came to 15 bases. Germline CDR1 SGDLS, CDR2 YYNGEE. Here the CDR3 DNA reads TGTGCCAGCAGCGTAGATGGGCGGGGTGCCCCCAAAAACATTCAGTACTTC. It specifies CASSVDGRGAPKNIQYF.

CDR3 DNA: TGTGCCAGCAGCGCAGCGGGGGGGACTAGCGGGGCAGAGACCCAGTACTTC. Translated: CASSAAGGTSGAETQYF. The chain carries TRBV7-6 and TRBJ2-5; 13 bases align to TRBD2. The junction had 10 bases not matched to a gene; V was cut back by 5 bases and J by 4 bases. This CDR3 comprises 17 residues. The germline gives CDR1 SGHVS, CDR2 FNYEAQ.

This chain links TRBV5-1 with TRBJ2-3, with 10 bases fitting TRBD2. The CDR3 extends over 14 amino acids. J was trimmed by 2 bases and V by 6 bases; bases with no gene match: 3. Germline CDR1 SGHRS, CDR2 YFSETQ. CDR3 loop: CASKSGGATDTQYF. Written as DNA, the CDR3 is TGCGCCAGCAAAAGCGGGGGGGCCACAGATACGCAGTATTTT.

In its sample, this clone was seen a few times. V is TRBV2 and J is TRBJ2-1, with 9 bases fitting TRBD2. Germline V lookup: CDR1 SNHLY, CDR2 FYNNEI. This CDR3 is 14 amino acids long. V dropped 6 bases and J dropped 7; count of bases not matched to a gene: 7. CDR3 nucleotides: TGTGCCAGCAGGGCGGGGGGGCCGTTGAATGAGCAGTTCTTC. It codes for CASRAGGPLNEQFF.

The rearrangement joins TRBV6-1 to TRBJ1-5, with no clear D. V lost 7 bases to trimming and J lost 1 base, with 17 bases between them. Germline-derived CDR1 and CDR2 are MNHNS and SASEGT. The CDR3 has 16 residues. In nucleotides, the CDR3 is TGTGCCAGCAATGACGGGAGGCAACGGAGCAATCAGCCCCAGCATTTT. Its translation is CASNDGRQRSNQPQHF.

This chain connects TRBV11-2 to TRBJ1-6; weak D call: TRBD1 (5 bases). CDR1 and CDR2 from the germline V gene are SGHAT and FQNNGV. The CDR3 sequence is 14 residues long. Trimming stripped 5 bases from V and 7 bases from J, with 12 bases between. CDR3 nucleotide sequence: TGTGCCAGCAGCCGGAAGGGGAACAATTCACCCCTCCACTTT. Protein product: CASSRKGNNSPLHF.

The V gene is TRBV10-3, the J gene TRBJ2-2, with 10 bases matching TRBD1. This CDR3 contains 18 residues. The J segment lost 5 bases and the V segment lost 0 bases, leaving 9 bases of the junction unmatched. Germline-derived CDR1 and CDR2 are ENHRY and SYGVKD. The CDR3 DNA reads as TGTGCCATCAGTGAGTCGAGGGGACAGGGGATTGGGACCGGGGAGCTGTTTTTT. It yields the protein CAISESRGQGIGTGELFF.

The chain is built from TRBV30 and TRBJ2-1; D ambiguous. The V end lost 3 bases, the J end lost 4 bases, and 7 bases lay between the germline ends. Germline lookup yields CDR1 GTSNPN and CDR2 SVGIG (reference sequence). This CDR3 comprises 12 residues. The CDR3 nucleotides are TGTGCCTGGAGCGTACAGTACAATGAGCAGTTCTTC. Its protein product is CAWSVQYNEQFF.